These 11 T cell receptor beta chains share one sample of origin, sequenced in a study of blood T cell repertoires in COVID-19. Here immunoSEQ multiplex PCR was the method, and the copy in TCRdb shows in-frame clones only, minus some. The repertoire consists of 200,000 to 250,000 clones, with 82% occurring once and the leading ten covering approximately 8.4%. The sample consisted of peripheral blood. The receptor source for this set is a woman of 80 years or more with COVID-19, enrolled during active disease.

The genes are TRBV30 and TRBJ2-2; 8 bases are a match to TRBD1. The V gene end was trimmed by 3 bases and the J gene end by 5 bases; junction bases not matched to a gene: 11. The length of the CDR3 is 16 residues. Germline loops: CDR1 GTSNPN, CDR2 SVGIG (reference sequence). The CDR3 loop is CAWRHQGARLTGELFF. CDR3 sequence (DNA): TGTGCCTGGAGACATCAGGGGGCACGGCTTACCGGGGAGCTGTTTTTT.

The chain employs TRBV2 and TRBJ1-2; D perhaps matches TRBD1 (6 bases). CDR1 is SNHLY, CDR2 FYNNEI, per germline. The V end lost 10 bases, the J end lost 4 bases, and 25 bases lay between the germline ends. There are 16 residues in the CDR3. CDR3 bases: TGTGCCAACCCGGGGGGAACAGGGCCCTACACCTATGGCTACACCTTC. Its translation: CANPGGTGPYTYGYTF.

The genes are TRBV7-2 and TRBJ1-6; D uncertain. CDR1 SGHTA and CDR2 FQGNSA come from the germline V gene. Trimming cost V 1 base and J 7 bases, with 14 bases left between them. The CDR3 consists of 16 residues. CDR3 region: CASSLDRRGGNSPLHF. The CDR3 coding sequence is TGTGCCAGCAGCTTAGATCGGCGGGGTGGGAATTCACCCCTCCACTTT.

The chain has TRBV7-9 and TRBJ1-3; D ambiguous. Trimming pared 1 base from V and 3 bases from J, leaving 10 bases between. The germline V gene has CDR1 SEHNR and CDR2 FQNEAQ (reference sequence). CDR3 size: 15 residues. The CDR3 protein is CASSLEVRIGNTIYF. The DNA for the CDR3 is TGTGCCAGCAGCTTAGAAGTGCGGATTGGAAACACCATATATTTT.

The rearrangement joins TRBV7-2 to TRBJ2-3; 11 bases are a match to TRBD2. CDR3 length: 18 residues. Germline V gene lookup returns CDR1 SGHTA and CDR2 FQGNSA. V dropped 1 base and J dropped 0; count of bases not matched to a gene: 6. CDR3 in amino acids: CASSLGLLAGGSTDTQYF. The CDR3 DNA is TGTGCCAGCAGCTTAGGACTTCTAGCGGGAGGCAGCACAGATACGCAGTATTTT.

The chain combines TRBV5-4 with TRBJ2-5, with D perhaps TRBD1 (6 bases). Germline loops: CDR1 SGHNT, CDR2 YYREEE (reference sequence). Trimming left V 0 bases short and J 1 base short, with 10 bases between. The CDR3 runs 15 residues. The CDR3 coding sequence is TGTGCCAGCAGCTTGGCAGGGGCCTCCCAAGAGACCCAGTACTTC. Translated: CASSLAGASQETQYF.

The CDR3 bases are TGTGCCAGCAGCTTCGCAGGGAACACTGAAGCTTTCTTT. It translates to CASSFAGNTEAFF. The rearrangement links TRBV7-8 to TRBJ1-1; no reliable D call. From germline, CDR1 is SGHVS and CDR2 FQNEAQ. CDR3 length: 13 amino acids. Between the trimmed V and J ends, which lost 3 bases and 1 base, there was a span of 6 bases. Together with reference TRBV7-8 and TRBJ1-1, the CDR3 gives the full variable domain: GAGVSQSPRYKVAKRGQDVALRCDPISGHVSLFWYQQALGQGPEFLTYFQNEAQLDKSGLPSDRFFAERPEGSVSTLKIQRTQQEDSAVYLCASSFAGNTEAFFGQGTRLTVV.

This rearrangement joins TRBV28 to TRBJ1-6; the D is unclear. The CDR3 is 13 residues long. The V end was cut by 2 bases, the J end by 6 bases, with 5 bases between. CDR1 is MDHEN, CDR2 SYDVKM, per germline. The CDR3, as DNA: TGTGCCAGCAGTTTAAACAGTAATTCACCCCTCCACTTT. Translated: CASSLNSNSPLHF.

J is TRBJ1-1 and V is TRBV7-9, with D unclear. This CDR3 has 10 amino acids. Trimming shortened V by 8 bases and J by 2 bases, and 3 bases separated the two germline ends. The germline V gene encodes CDR1 SEHNR and CDR2 FQNEAQ (reference sequence). The CDR3 sequence: CASGNTEAFF. The CDR3 DNA sequence: TGTGCCAGCGGCAACACTGAAGCTTTCTTT.

The genes are TRBV28 and TRBJ2-1; 12 positions agree with TRBD1. The germline CDR1 and CDR2 sequences are MDHEN and SYDVKM. Trimming cost V 5 bases and J 9 bases; bases outside gene matches: 11. The CDR3 has 16 amino acids. The CDR3 DNA follows: TGTGCCAGCAGTCAAATTGGTGGGACAGGGGGCCGTGAGCAGTTCTTC. The encoded protein is CASSQIGGTGGREQFF.

The chain recombines TRBV27 with TRBJ2-1; TRBD2 agrees at 8 bases. There are 14 residues in the CDR3. CDR1 and CDR2 from the germline V gene are MNHEY and SMNVEV (reference sequence). The V gene end was trimmed by 6 bases and the J gene end by 7 bases; junction bases not matched to a gene: 8. This CDR3 reads CASRPGGPRNEQFF. CDR3 DNA: TGTGCCAGCAGACCGGGAGGGCCACGGAATGAGCAGTTCTTC.